The subject of this entry is one T cell receptor (beta chain). The data originate from a study of cytomegalovirus exposure and HLA in healthy donors. V lost 4 bases to trimming and J lost 4 bases, with 23 bases between them. This CDR3 is built from 17 residues. Germline loops: CDR1 SGHVS, CDR2 FQNEAQ. PCR was performed using 60 Vbeta and 13 Jbeta primers. Some clones are missing from TCRdb's copy, which holds only in-frame ones; the method was immunoSEQ multiplex PCR. The profile shows around 120,000 clones, about 80% of them singletons. Sequencing was carried out using PBMCs. The origin of this receptor is a woman in her thirties or forties in good health and CMV-seronegative. The gene calls are TRBV7-8 and TRBJ2-7, with a weak D call TRBD1 (6 bases). For the CDR3, the DNA is TGTGCCAGCAGCTCCCACAGGGTCGGCCTAGACCCGTACGAGCAGTACTTC. Encoded protein: CASSSHRVGLDPYEQYF. Full variable domain (missing parts from reference TRBV7-8 and TRBJ2-7): GAGVSQSPRYKVAKRGQDVALRCDPISGHVSLFWYQQALGQGPEFLTYFQNEAQLDKSGLPSDRFFAERPEGSVSTLKIQRTQQEDSAVYLCASSSHRVGLDPYEQYFGPGTRLTVT.